This TCR beta chain was captured by sequencing in a study of blood T cell repertoires in COVID-19 (dated by TCRdb to 2018 to 2020). Context from the whole study: Recovered participants in ImmuneRACE Cohort 3 were defined as having two consecutive negative NP/OP PCR tests, clearance from a healthcare professional, or resolution of symptoms. Samples from collaborators originated in the United States, Italy and Spain and spanned both the acute and convalescent phases of COVID-19. The material from the prospective study consisted of cDNA or gDNA derived from T cells, B-cell-depleted T cells, or PBMCs. Deeply sampled blood TCRbeta repertoires from subjects exposed to, actively infected with, or recovered from COVID-19 were included in the dataset. A freely available public database, intended as a resource for researchers studying the immune response to SARS-CoV-2, is where the repertoires were released. The samples were drawn from two sources: the first 160 participants of the ongoing ImmuneRACE study, and 1,200 or so subjects contributed by 6 global collaborators. Nearly every sample came with metadata listing a de-identified subject ID, COVID-19 status, age in years and sex. Where HLA class I and class II types were available, the types were taken from metadata supplied by the sample provider, not from assay-based typing.

This clone has more than one count but fewer than ten. This receptor's antigen is unknown. No base quality values were provided; no much bigger clone lies one nucleotide off. Participants in the prospective study were aged about 18 to 100 years, lived in under 30 United States geographic areas, and enrolled through a virtual design. Cohort assignment in the prospective study relied on participant-reported clinical history from a screening survey and a study questionnaire. Mobile phlebotomists in the prospective study collected whole blood, serum and a nasopharyngeal or oropharyngeal swab from every participant. Additional blood draws and questionnaires over an approximately two-month period could optionally be provided by prospective study participants. Before DNA extraction, prospective study blood samples were shipped either frozen or at room temperature. The immunoSEQ Assay, a bias-controlled multiplex PCR, was used to amplify TCRbeta CDR3 regions from genomic DNA. Regarding the original processing steps: The number of nucleated cells in each sample was estimated from the amplification of reference gene primers within the assay. To quantify the absolute abundance of each unique TCRbeta CDR3 rearrangement, sequence reads were collapsed and filtered. For each sample, productive Simpson clonality was calculated as the square root of Simpson's diversity index over productive rearrangements. Imported from immuneACCESS, the table was reduced by TCRdb to in-frame sequences with V and J called. These copies leave out some clones; in studies compared against another copy, an unresolved V gene accounts for under half, and the cause of the remainder is not known. Clonal size and the V and J genes are those of that table, whereas D and trimming came from the DNA. The sample contains some 160,000 clones, 70% to 80% of them found a single time. Together, the top ten hold over 15% of the sample.

The CDR3 covers 17 residues, taking in both the cysteine and the phenylalanine. CDR3 DNA is the only sequence kept; it has 51 bases, read in frame from the first base. V sheds 2 bases and J sheds 5 bases, leaving 19 bases between their ends. Based on the germline V gene, the CDR1 and CDR2 sequences are KGHSH and LQKENI. General findings and caveats noted by the study authors: Clinical and demographic metadata were provided uncurated, with the amount varying by source and participant.

The receptor was isolated from a woman between 70 and 85 years old in a cohort exposed to, infected with or recovered from COVID-19 (not recorded which). Specimen: PBMCs or T cells enriched from blood (not recorded which). The chain is made from TRBV18 and TRBJ1-5; possibly the D gene is TRBD1, per 5 matching bases. The CDR3 reads as follows: CASSPNPPGLDYQPQHF. The DNA is as follows: TGTGCCAGCTCACCAAACCCCCCGGGACTGGACTATCAGCCCCAGCATTTT.